This TCR beta chain originates from a study of molecular identifiers for immune sequencing clone quantification. MiXCR, applied by TCRdb to the PCR reads, yields one record per CDR3 protein. The repertoire holds 550,000 to 750,000 distinct CDR3 sequences, with 15% to 20% as singletons. Study-wide findings and caveats: Beyond 20 RNA copies, clones held over 98% of effector molecules, compared with under 1% in naive cells. Identical barcode-sharing TCR molecules could lead to underestimated sizes for highly expanded clones.

To note about this clonotype: Its cognate antigen is unknown. One junction end does not reproduce the germline sequence, and a read error may be involved.

Using 10%, 30% or 50% RNA, naive CD8 libraries were derived from around 20,000 to 1,000,000 sorted cells. For naive CD8 T cells, sorting used the CD8+CD4-CCR7+CD45RA+ phenotype. The material sequenced was naive CD8+ T cells from blood, with Jurkat cell RNA spiked in. Subset indicated: FACS-sorted CD8+CD4-CCR7+CD45RA+ naive T cells. This receptor was obtained from a human donor in good health. Some libraries in this study had Jurkat cell RNA spiked in.

In DNA form, the CDR3 reads TGTGCCAGCAGTTGGACTAGCGGCTCCTACGAGCAGTGCTTC. It yields the protein CASSWTSGSYEQCF. The chain joins TRBV6-5 to TRBJ2-7, with 10 bases aligning to TRBD2. Germline loops: CDR1 MNHEY, CDR2 SVGAGI. There are 14 residues in the CDR3.